This T cell receptor beta chain was obtained from a study of HIV-infected patients and healthy controls. Study at large: By the second bleed, viral load was undetectable in about 70% of the 16 patients.

Per the germline V gene, CDR1 is LNHDA and CDR2 is SQIVND (reference sequence). V was pared by 3 bases and J by 8 bases, with 8 bases between. The length of the CDR3 is 13 residues. There are many counts of this clonotype. About 500 ng RNA was reverse transcribed with alpha and beta constant-region primers. Separate chain-specific third strand synthesis with multiplexing indices produced the alpha and beta libraries. A short first PCR added P5 and P7 adapter elements and a second index. TCRdb reprocessed the 5' RACE reads with MiXCR, giving one entry per CDR3 protein. This sample yields approximately 7,100 distinct CDR3 sequences, of which over 8% are seen a single time; under 25% belongs to the top ten. No cell fractionation was done, so the repertoire covers all unsorted peripheral blood T cells. RNA came from about 2.5 ml of peripheral blood.

Material: blood, obtained before antiretroviral therapy. The clonotype comes from an adult with HIV infection. The V call is TRBV19, the J call TRBJ1-6, with D unresolved. CDR3 DNA: TGTGCCAGTAGTATCTCCTTGTATTCACCCCTCCACTTT. It encodes CASSISLYSPLHF.